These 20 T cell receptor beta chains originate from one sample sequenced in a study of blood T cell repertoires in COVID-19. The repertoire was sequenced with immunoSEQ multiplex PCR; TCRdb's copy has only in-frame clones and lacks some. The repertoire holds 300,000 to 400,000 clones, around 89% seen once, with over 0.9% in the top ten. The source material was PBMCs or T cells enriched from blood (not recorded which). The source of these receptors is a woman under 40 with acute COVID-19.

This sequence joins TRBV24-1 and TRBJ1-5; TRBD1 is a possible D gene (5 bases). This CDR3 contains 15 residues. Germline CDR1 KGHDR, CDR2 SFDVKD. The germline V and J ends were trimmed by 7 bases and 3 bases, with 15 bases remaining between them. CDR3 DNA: TGTGCCACCAGCCCGGGGGGGTCCGACAATCAGCCCCAGCATTTT. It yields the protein CATSPGGSDNQPQHF.

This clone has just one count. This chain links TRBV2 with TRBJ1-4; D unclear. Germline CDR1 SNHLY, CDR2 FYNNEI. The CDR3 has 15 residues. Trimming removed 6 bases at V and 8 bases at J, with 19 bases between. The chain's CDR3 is CASRLGPAIYEKLFF. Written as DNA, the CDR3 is TGTGCCAGCAGGTTGGGCCCCGCGATTTACGAAAAACTGTTTTTT.

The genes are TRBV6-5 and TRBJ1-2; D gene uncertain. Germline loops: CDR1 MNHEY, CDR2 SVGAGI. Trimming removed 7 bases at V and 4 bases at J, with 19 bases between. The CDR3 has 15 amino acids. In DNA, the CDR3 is TGTGCCAGCAAGAACCCATCGGGGTTATCCTATGGCTACACCTTC. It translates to CASKNPSGLSYGYTF.

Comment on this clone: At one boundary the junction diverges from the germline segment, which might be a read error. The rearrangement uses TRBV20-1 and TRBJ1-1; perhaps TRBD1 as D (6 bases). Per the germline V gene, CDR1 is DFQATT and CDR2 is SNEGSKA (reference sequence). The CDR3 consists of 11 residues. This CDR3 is CSPRLQGEAFF. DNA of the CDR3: TGCAGTCCTAGACTACAGGGTGAAGCTTTCTTT.

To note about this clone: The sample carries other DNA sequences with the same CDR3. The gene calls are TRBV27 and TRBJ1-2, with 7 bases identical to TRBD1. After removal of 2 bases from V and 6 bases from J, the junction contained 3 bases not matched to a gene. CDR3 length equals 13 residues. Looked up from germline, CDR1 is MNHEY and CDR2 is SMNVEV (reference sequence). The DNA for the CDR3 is TGTGCCAGCAGTTTAGCAGGGGGTGATGGCTACACCTTC. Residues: CASSLAGGDGYTF.

CDR3 residues: CASSLGGTGQFF. Here the CDR3 DNA reads TGCGCCAGCAGCTTGGGGGGGACAGGGCAGTTCTTC. The chain combines TRBV5-1 with TRBJ2-1; 8 bases align to TRBD1. V dropped 0 bases and J dropped 12; count of bases not matched to a gene: 2. CDR1 and CDR2 from the germline V gene are SGHRS and YFSETQ. The CDR3 sequence is 12 residues long. Based on the CDR3 plus reference TRBV5-1 and TRBJ2-1, the full variable domain is KAGVTQTPRYLIKTRGQQVTLSCSPISGHRSVSWYQQTPGQGLQFLFEYFSETQRNKGNFPGRFSGRQFSNSRSEMNVSTLELGDSALYLCASSLGGTGQFFGPGTRLTVL.

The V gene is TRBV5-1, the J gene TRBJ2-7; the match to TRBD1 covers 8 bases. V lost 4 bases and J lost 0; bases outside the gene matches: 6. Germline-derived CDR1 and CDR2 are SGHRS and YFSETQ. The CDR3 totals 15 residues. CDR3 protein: CASSPRTGPSYEQYF. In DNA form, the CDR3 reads TGCGCCAGCAGCCCTCGGACAGGGCCCTCCTACGAGCAGTACTTC.

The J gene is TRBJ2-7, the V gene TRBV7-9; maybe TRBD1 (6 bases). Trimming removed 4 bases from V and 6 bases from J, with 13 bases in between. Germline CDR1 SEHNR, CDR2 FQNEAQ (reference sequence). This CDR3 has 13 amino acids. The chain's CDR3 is CASSSRGPSEQYF. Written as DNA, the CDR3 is TGTGCCAGCAGCTCCAGGGGCCCCAGCGAGCAGTACTTC.

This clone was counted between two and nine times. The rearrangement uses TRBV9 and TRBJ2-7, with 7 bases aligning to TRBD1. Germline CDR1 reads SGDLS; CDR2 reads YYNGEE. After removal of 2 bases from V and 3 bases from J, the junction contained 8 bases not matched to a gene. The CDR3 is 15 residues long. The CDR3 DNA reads TGTGCCAGCAGCGTCGCCGGGACAGATCTCTACGAGCAGTACTTC. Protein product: CASSVAGTDLYEQYF.

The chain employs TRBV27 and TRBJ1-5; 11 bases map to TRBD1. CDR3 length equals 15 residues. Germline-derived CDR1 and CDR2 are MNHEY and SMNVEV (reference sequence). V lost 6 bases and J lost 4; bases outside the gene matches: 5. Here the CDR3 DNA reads TGTGCCAGCAGCGCGGGGACAGGGGGAAATCAGCCCCAGCATTTT. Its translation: CASSAGTGGNQPQHF.

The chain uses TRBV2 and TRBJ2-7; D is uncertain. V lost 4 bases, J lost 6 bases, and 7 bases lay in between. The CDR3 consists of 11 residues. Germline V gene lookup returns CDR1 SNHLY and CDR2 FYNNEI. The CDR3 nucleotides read TGTGCCAGCAGTGTTATCTCCGAGCAGTACTTC. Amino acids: CASSVISEQYF.

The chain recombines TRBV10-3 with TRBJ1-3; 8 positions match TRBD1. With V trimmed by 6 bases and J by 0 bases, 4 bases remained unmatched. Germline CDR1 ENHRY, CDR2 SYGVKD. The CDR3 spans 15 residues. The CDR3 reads CAISDRGSSGNTIYF. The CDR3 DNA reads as TGTGCCATCAGCGACAGGGGATCCTCTGGAAACACCATATATTTT.

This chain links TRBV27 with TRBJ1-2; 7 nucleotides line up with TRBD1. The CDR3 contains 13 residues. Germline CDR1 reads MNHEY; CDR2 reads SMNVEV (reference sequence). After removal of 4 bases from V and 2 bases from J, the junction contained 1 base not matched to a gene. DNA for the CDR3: TGTGCCAGCAGTTCGGACAGGAACTATGGCTACACCTTC. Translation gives CASSSDRNYGYTF.

CDR3 residues: CASSLRLAGTDTQYF. The CDR3 DNA sequence: TGCGCCAGCAGCCTCCGACTAGCGGGCACAGATACGCAGTATTTT. The rearrangement links TRBV4-1 to TRBJ2-3; 9 nucleotides align to TRBD2. The CDR3 is made up of 15 amino acids. V gave up 4 bases and J gave up 1 base; unmatched junction bases: 3. Per germline, CDR1 MGHRA and CDR2 YSYEKL.

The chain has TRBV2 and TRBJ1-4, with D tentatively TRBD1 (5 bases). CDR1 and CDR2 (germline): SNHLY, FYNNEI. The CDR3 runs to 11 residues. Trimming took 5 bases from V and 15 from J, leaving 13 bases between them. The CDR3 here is CASSPLPGVFF. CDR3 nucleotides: TGTGCCAGCAGTCCTCTCCCGGGGGTGTTTTTT.

The CDR3 spells CASSPDRASYNEQFF. The CDR3 region has the DNA TGTGCCAGCAGTCCCGACAGGGCTTCCTACAATGAGCAGTTCTTC. The rearrangement joins TRBV11-3 to TRBJ2-1; TRBD1 matches at 7 bases. This CDR3 is built from 15 residues. The germline gives CDR1 SGHNT, CDR2 YENEEA. Losses at the gene ends were 6 bases for V and 1 base for J; bases not matched to a gene: 6.

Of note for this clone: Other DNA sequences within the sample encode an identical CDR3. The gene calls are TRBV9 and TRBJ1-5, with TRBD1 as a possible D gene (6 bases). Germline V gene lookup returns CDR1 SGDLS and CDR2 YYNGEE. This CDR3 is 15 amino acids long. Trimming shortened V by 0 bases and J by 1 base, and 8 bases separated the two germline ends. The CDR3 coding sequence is TGTGCCAGCAGCGTAGAGGGGGTCAGCAATCAGCCCCAGCATTTT. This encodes CASSVEGVSNQPQHF.

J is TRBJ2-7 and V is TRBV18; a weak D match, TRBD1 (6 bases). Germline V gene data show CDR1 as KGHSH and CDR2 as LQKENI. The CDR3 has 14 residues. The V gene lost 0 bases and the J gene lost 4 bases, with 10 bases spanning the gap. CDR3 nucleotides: TGTGCCAGCTCACCACCGAAGGGGACATACGAGCAGTACTTC. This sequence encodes CASSPPKGTYEQYF.

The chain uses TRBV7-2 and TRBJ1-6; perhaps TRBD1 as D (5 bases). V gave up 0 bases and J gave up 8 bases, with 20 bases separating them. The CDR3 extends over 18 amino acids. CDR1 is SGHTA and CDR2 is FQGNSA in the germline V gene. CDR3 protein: CASSLAGYWGAVDSPLHF. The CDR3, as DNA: TGTGCCAGCAGCTTAGCTGGGTATTGGGGCGCGGTAGATTCACCCCTCCACTTT.

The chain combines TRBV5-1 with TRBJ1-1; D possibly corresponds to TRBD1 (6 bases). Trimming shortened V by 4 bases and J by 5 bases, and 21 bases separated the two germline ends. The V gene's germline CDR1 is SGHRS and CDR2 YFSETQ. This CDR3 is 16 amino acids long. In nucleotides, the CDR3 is TGCGCCAGCAGCCCGGGAATCCGGGGGGCAGGAACTGAAGCTTTCTTT. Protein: CASSPGIRGAGTEAFF.